The present T cell receptor beta chain was sequenced within a study of blood T cell repertoires in COVID-19. For the study at large: Sites across the United States, Italy and Spain contributed samples from acute and convalescent COVID-19. In each case, the material was cDNA or gDNA derived from T cells, B-cell-depleted T cells, or PBMCs.

In germline, CDR1 is MNHEY, CDR2 SVGEGT. The trim removed 4 bases at V and 1 base at J, leaving 0 bases unmatched. CDR3 length: 14 residues. Assay: immunoSEQ multiplex PCR; the TCRdb copy retains only in-frame clones and omits some. Of 60,000 or so clones listed, around 87% are singletons. This chain joins TRBV6-2 or TRBV6-3 and TRBJ1-1; 10 bases agree with TRBD1. The sample consisted of peripheral blood. This receptor was taken from a man between 60 and 75 years old with active or convalescent COVID-19. The CDR3 spells CASSWTGGNTEAFF. The CDR3 nucleotides are TGTGCCAGCAGTTGGACAGGGGGGAACACTGAAGCTTTCTTT.